The next 10 T cell receptor beta chains were all read from a single sample in a study of T cell responses to AZD1222 COVID-19 vaccine. Clones were sequenced by immunoSEQ multiplex PCR, and TCRdb holds only the in-frame ones, with some missing. The sample lists approximately 150,000 clones; approximately 89% were seen once. Specimen: peripheral blood, collected 28 days after the second AZD1222 dose. The receptor source for this set is an adult who received the AZD1222 COVID-19 vaccine.

The gene calls are TRBV9 and TRBJ2-5; weak D call: TRBD2 (6 bases). V was trimmed by 0 bases and J by 5 bases, leaving 17 bases between them. The length of the CDR3 is 16 residues. Germline V gene lookup returns CDR1 SGDLS and CDR2 YYNGEE. The CDR3 DNA follows: TGTGCCAGCAGCGTAGACCCACGGTCGGGAGCGGAGACCCAGTACTTC. This translates into CASSVDPRSGAETQYF.

The rearrangement uses TRBV9 and TRBJ1-1; the D gene is possibly TRBD1 (6 bases). Germline values: CDR1 SGDLS, CDR2 YYNGEE. V lost 6 bases and J lost 6, with 21 bases in between. The length of the CDR3 is 15 residues. Here the CDR3 reads CASTDQGTGGAEAFF. In DNA, the CDR3 is TGTGCCAGCACCGATCAGGGGACCGGAGGCGCTGAAGCTTTCTTT.

The genes are TRBV7-9 and TRBJ1-5; D may be TRBD1 (5 bases). The CDR3 sequence is 14 residues long. The V gene's germline CDR1 is SEHNR and CDR2 FQNEAQ (reference sequence). Deletions cut 4 bases from V and 5 bases from J, with 12 bases between. CDR3 sequence reads: CASSSGTGHQPQHF. In DNA form, the CDR3 reads TGTGCCAGCAGCTCCGGGACGGGACATCAGCCCCAGCATTTT.

V gene TRBV28 combines with J gene TRBJ2-2; 7 bases are shared with TRBD2. In germline, CDR1 is MDHEN, CDR2 SYDVKM. CDR3 length: 17 amino acids. The J segment lost 5 bases and the V segment lost 5 bases, leaving 14 bases of the junction unmatched. CDR3 DNA sequence: TGTGCCAGCAGTCTACTTACCATCGTGGGGGGGACCGGGGAGCTGTTTTTT. This sequence encodes CASSLLTIVGGTGELFF.

The chain employs TRBV5-4 and TRBJ1-1, with D possibly TRBD1 on 5 matching bases. CDR1 and CDR2 from the germline V gene are SGHNT and YYREEE (reference sequence). Trimming shortened V by 0 bases and J by 3 bases, and 18 bases separated the two germline ends. This CDR3 contains 17 residues. In DNA, the CDR3 is TGTGCCAGCAGCTTGGGGGGGGGTACCCGCCGGGACACTGAAGCTTTCTTT. This codes for CASSLGGGTRRDTEAFF.

For the CDR3, the DNA is TGTGCCAGCAGCGCTAGGAGCAGGGGTGGGGATGAAAAACTGTTTTTT. Encoded protein: CASSARSRGGDEKLFF. This chain links TRBV9 with TRBJ1-4; TRBD1 might be the D (6 bases). V was shortened by 3 bases and J by 6 bases, with 18 bases between the two germline ends. This CDR3 spans 16 amino acids. Per the germline V gene, CDR1 is SGDLS and CDR2 is YYNGEE.

The CDR3, as DNA: TGTGCCAGTAGTATCCCGGACCTTTCGGGGGAGCAGTTCTTC. Translating gives CASSIPDLSGEQFF. The V and J genes are TRBV19 and TRBJ2-1, with D perhaps TRBD2 (5 bases). This CDR3 spans 14 amino acids. The V end was cut by 3 bases, the J end by 10 bases, with 16 bases between. The germline V gene encodes CDR1 LNHDA and CDR2 SQIVND (reference sequence).

The CDR3 loop reads CASSLGSAGSYNEQFF. CDR3 sequence (DNA): TGTGCCAGCAGTTTAGGTTCAGCGGGAAGCTACAATGAGCAGTTCTTC. The chain is built from TRBV28 and TRBJ2-1, with TRBD2 matching 7 bases. Trimming cost V 2 bases and J 3 bases; bases outside gene matches: 7. Per germline, CDR1 MDHEN and CDR2 SYDVKM. The CDR3 extends over 16 amino acids.

This clone was recorded only once. The chain joins TRBV4-3 to TRBJ2-1; 14 positions agree with TRBD2. Trimming at V came to 3 bases and at J to 4 bases, leaving 2 bases not matched to a gene. This CDR3 region has 16 residues. CDR1 and CDR2 from the germline V gene are LGHNA and YSLEER. The CDR3 loop reads CASSQGTSGSYNEQFF. CDR3 bases: TGCGCCAGCAGCCAGGGGACTAGCGGGAGTTACAATGAGCAGTTCTTC.

This clone was recorded a few times. The chain carries TRBV13 and TRBJ2-2, with 7 bases aligning to TRBD2. J was trimmed by 1 base and V by 3 bases; bases with no gene match: 2. Germline V gene lookup returns CDR1 PRHDT and CDR2 FYEKMQ (reference sequence). The length of the CDR3 is 15 residues. CDR3 protein: CASSFGGGNTGELFF. Written as DNA, the CDR3 is TGTGCCAGCAGCTTTGGCGGGGGGAACACCGGGGAGCTGTTTTTT. Based on the CDR3 plus reference TRBV13 and TRBJ2-2, the full variable domain is AAGVIQSPRHLIKEKRETATLKCYPIPRHDTVYWYQQGPGQDPQFLISFYEKMQSDKGSIPDRFSAQQFSDYHSELNMSSLELGDSALYFCASSFGGGNTGELFFGEGSRLTVL.